Listed here are 32 T cell receptor beta chains from one sample, sequenced in a study of cytomegalovirus exposure and HLA in healthy donors. 60 Vbeta and 13 Jbeta primers were used in PCR. Profiling relied on immunoSEQ multiplex PCR, and the TCRdb table lists in-frame clones only, not all of them. This table holds 140,000 to 150,000 clones. What was sequenced was PBMCs. The receptors come from a male donor in good health and CMV-seronegative.

This rearrangement joins TRBV27 to TRBJ1-2; the D is unclear. CDR1 MNHEY and CDR2 SMNVEV come from the germline V gene (reference sequence). The CDR3 loop spans 15 amino acids. V lost 0 bases to trimming and J lost 0 bases, with 8 bases between them. The CDR3 reads CASSLSPDTNYGYTF. The CDR3 DNA reads as TGTGCCAGCAGTTTATCACCAGACACTAACTATGGCTACACCTTC.

This chain links TRBV18 with TRBJ2-1; no clear D. CDR3 length equals 16 residues. CDR1 is KGHSH, CDR2 LQKENI, per germline. V gave up 0 bases and J gave up 5 bases, with 14 bases separating them. Here the CDR3 DNA reads TGTGCCAGCTCACCACCGATGCCACTACTAAACAATGAGCAGTTCTTC. It specifies CASSPPMPLLNNEQFF.

V usage is TRBV4-2 and J usage is TRBJ1-2; perhaps TRBD1 as D (6 bases). V lost 1 base to trimming and J lost 3 bases, with 12 bases between them. The CDR3 totals 15 residues. Looked up from germline, CDR1 is LGHNA and CDR2 is YNFKEQ. The CDR3 DNA follows: TGTGCCAGCAGCCAAGTGGGGGCGCAGGACTATGGCTACACCTTC. This codes for CASSQVGAQDYGYTF.

The chain combines TRBV29-1 with TRBJ2-2; possible D gene TRBD1, 5 bases. Germline CDR1 reads SQVTM; CDR2 reads ANQGSEA. This CDR3 is 13 amino acids long. Trimming removed 7 bases at V and 6 bases at J, with 15 bases between. This CDR3 is CSGVQGVSGELFF. CDR3 nucleotide sequence: TGCAGCGGTGTCCAGGGTGTCTCCGGGGAGCTGTTTTTT.

This chain uses TRBV18 with TRBJ2-3, with TRBD1 as a possible D gene (6 bases). The V and J ends lost 6 bases and 0 bases respectively, with 25 bases between them. The CDR3 has 19 residues. Germline V CDR1 and CDR2: KGHSH, LQKENI. For the CDR3, the DNA is TGTGCCAGCTCCCGGTCGGTACCAACAGGGTTTTTTAGCACAGATACGCAGTATTTT. This encodes CASSRSVPTGFFSTDTQYF.

V is TRBV12-5 and J is TRBJ1-2; D uncertain. Germline loops: CDR1 LGHNT, CDR2 FRNRAP. The V gene lost 7 bases and the J gene lost 6 bases, with 12 bases spanning the gap. This CDR3 spans 12 amino acids. The CDR3 region is CASAIDRDGYTF. The DNA for the CDR3 is TGTGCTAGTGCCATTGACCGGGATGGCTACACCTTC.

This chain connects TRBV6-5 to TRBJ1-3; no firm D call. Germline V gene lookup returns CDR1 MNHEY and CDR2 SVGAGI. V lost 5 bases and J 4 bases, leaving 15 bases between the germline ends. The CDR3 is made up of 15 amino acids. The CDR3 DNA follows: TGTGCCAGCAGTCGGAGAGGTACCGGCGGAAACACCATATATTTT. Its protein is CASSRRGTGGNTIYF.

This sequence joins TRBV6-5 and TRBJ1-5; D gene uncertain. In germline, CDR1 is MNHEY, CDR2 SVGAGI. This CDR3 spans 14 amino acids. Trimming took 6 bases from V and 4 from J, leaving 13 bases between them. CDR3 in DNA: TGTGCCAGCAGAAGAGCCGGGGTTAATCAGCCCCAGCATTTT. Protein product: CASRRAGVNQPQHF.

The V and J genes are TRBV7-9 and TRBJ2-5; a possible D gene is TRBD2 (5 bases). The germline V gene encodes CDR1 SEHNR and CDR2 FQNEAQ (reference sequence). V lost 3 bases and J lost 5, with 13 bases in between. This CDR3 contains 14 residues. CDR3: CASSLAEVIETQYF. The CDR3 nucleotides read TGTGCCAGCAGCTTGGCGGAGGTGATTGAGACCCAGTACTTC.

The chain carries TRBV18 and TRBJ2-3; no firm D call. CDR3 length: 15 amino acids. Germline V gives CDR1 KGHSH, CDR2 LQKENI. Trimming stripped 2 bases from V and 0 bases from J, with 9 bases between. This chain's CDR3 is CASSPDTSSTDTQYF. Written as DNA, the CDR3 is TGTGCCAGCTCACCAGACACCTCTAGCACAGATACGCAGTATTTT.

The chain is built from TRBV6-6 and TRBJ2-7; the D is unclear. The CDR3 loop spans 15 amino acids. Germline V CDR1 and CDR2: MNHNY, SVGAGI (reference sequence). Deletions cut 6 bases from V and 0 bases from J, with 15 bases between. The CDR3 reads CASSSSSASSYEQYF. In DNA form, the CDR3 reads TGTGCCAGCAGCTCGAGTTCGGCTAGCTCCTACGAGCAGTACTTC.

The CDR3 loop is CAWSVVRVGHNEKLFF. The CDR3 nucleotides read TGTGCCTGGAGTGTTGTCAGGGTGGGGCATAATGAAAAACTGTTTTTT. The chain combines TRBV30 with TRBJ1-4; D may be TRBD1 (5 bases). Between the trimmed V and J ends, which lost 0 bases and 4 bases, there was a span of 15 bases. The CDR3 spans 16 residues. CDR1 is GTSNPN, CDR2 SVGIG, per germline (reference sequence).

The rearrangement joins TRBV30 to TRBJ2-3, with 7 bases matching TRBD1. CDR1 is GTSNPN and CDR2 is SVGIG in the germline V gene (reference sequence). The ends lost 2 bases at V and 2 bases at J; junction bases unmatched: 7. The CDR3 runs 15 residues. The CDR3 sequence is CAWSIETGATDTQYF. CDR3 DNA: TGTGCCTGGAGTATTGAAACAGGGGCCACAGATACGCAGTATTTT.

V usage is TRBV30 and J usage is TRBJ2-7; TRBD2 is a possible D gene (5 bases). The CDR3 is made up of 13 amino acids. V was clipped by 1 base and J by 2 bases, with 9 bases between them. Germline V gene lookup returns CDR1 GTSNPN and CDR2 SVGIG (reference sequence). In nucleotides, the CDR3 is TGTGCCTGGAGTGGGACGGGAACCTACGAGCAGTACTTC. Translating it yields CAWSGTGTYEQYF.

The genes are TRBV29-1 and TRBJ2-2; D is unclear. The CDR3 spans 15 residues. Germline loops: CDR1 SQVTM, CDR2 ANQGSEA. The V and J ends lost 0 bases and 4 bases respectively, with 12 bases between them. The CDR3 DNA reads TGCAGCGTTGAAGATCGATCTCGCGGCACCGGGGAGCTGTTTTTT. Translation gives CSVEDRSRGTGELFF.

The gene calls are TRBV10-3 and TRBJ2-7, with 12 nucleotides matching TRBD2. The CDR3 extends over 17 amino acids. CDR1 and CDR2 (germline): ENHRY, SYGVKD. V lost 3 bases, J lost 3 bases, and 9 bases stayed unmatched. CDR3 coding DNA: TGTGCCATCAGTGATCTCTTGACTAGCGGGAGCCACTACGAGCAGTACTTC. Translated, it gives CAISDLLTSGSHYEQYF.

The V gene is TRBV4-3, the J gene TRBJ1-1; D uncertain. Germline assignment: CDR1 LGHNA and CDR2 YSLEER. This CDR3 has 15 residues. V was trimmed by 2 bases and J by 0 bases, leaving 10 bases between them. This chain's CDR3 is CASSQIGGMNTEAFF. The CDR3, as DNA: TGCGCCAGCAGCCAAATAGGCGGCATGAACACTGAAGCTTTCTTT.

The chain has TRBV27 and TRBJ1-5; D is uncertain. Germline V gives CDR1 MNHEY, CDR2 SMNVEV (reference sequence). Trimming left V 3 bases short and J 7 bases short, with 25 bases between. The length of the CDR3 is 18 residues. The CDR3: CASSFGAHDPREGQPQHF. The CDR3 DNA is TGTGCCAGCAGTTTCGGAGCCCACGACCCTCGGGAAGGACAGCCCCAGCATTTT.

This sequence joins TRBV5-1 and TRBJ1-4, with 8 bases matching TRBD1. This CDR3 contains 14 residues. The germline gives CDR1 SGHRS, CDR2 YFSETQ. Trimming took 4 bases from V and 8 from J; bases not matched to a gene: 7. CDR3 in DNA: TGCGCCAGCAGCCCCAGGACAGGGCCAGAAAAACTGTTTTTT. Its translation: CASSPRTGPEKLFF.

The gene calls are TRBV27 and TRBJ2-2, with D tentatively TRBD2 (5 bases). The germline V and J ends were trimmed by 5 bases and 7 bases, with 17 bases remaining between them. The CDR3 loop spans 15 amino acids. CDR1 MNHEY and CDR2 SMNVEV come from the germline V gene (reference sequence). CDR3 coding DNA: TGTGCCAGCAGTCCCAACGCGGGCGGCGGCGGGGAGCTGTTTTTT. It codes for CASSPNAGGGGELFF.

The chain uses TRBV29-1 and TRBJ2-1; D gene uncertain. CDR3 size: 11 residues. Germline loops: CDR1 SQVTM, CDR2 ANQGSEA. V lost 7 bases and J 4 bases, leaving 8 bases between the germline ends. The CDR3 DNA follows: TGCAGCGCCCGACTGTACAATGAGCAGTTCTTC. Its translation is CSARLYNEQFF.

The V gene is TRBV7-2, the J gene TRBJ2-3; TRBD2 matches at 12 bases. V gave up 4 bases and J gave up 8 bases; unmatched junction bases: 4. The CDR3 is 14 residues long. CDR1 and CDR2 (germline): SGHTA, FQGNSA. CDR3 DNA: TGTGCCAGCAGCTGGGGACTAGCGGGCCGTACGCAGTATTTT. Translating gives CASSWGLAGRTQYF.

The chain links TRBV7-9 to TRBJ1-1; tentatively, D is TRBD1 (5 bases). CDR1 is SEHNR and CDR2 is FQNEAQ in the germline V gene (reference sequence). Trimming stripped 2 bases from V and 5 bases from J, with 9 bases between. The CDR3 is 13 residues long. As DNA, the CDR3 is TGTGCCAGCAGCTTATTGGAGGGGACTGAAGCTTTCTTT. Translated, it gives CASSLLEGTEAFF.

This chain uses TRBV27 with TRBJ1-1; 11 nucleotides match TRBD1. This CDR3 region has 18 residues. V lost 5 bases, J lost 1 base, and 12 bases stayed unmatched. The germline CDR1 and CDR2 sequences are MNHEY and SMNVEV (reference sequence). CDR3 bases: TGTGCCAGCAGTCTGAGTACTGGACAGGGGGCCGGGAACACTGAAGCTTTCTTT. Translating gives CASSLSTGQGAGNTEAFF.

The chain employs TRBV25-1 and TRBJ2-1, with 11 nucleotides matching TRBD2. Germline V CDR1 and CDR2: MGHDK, SYGVNS. V dropped 6 bases and J dropped 9; count of bases not matched to a gene: 7. CDR3 length equals 14 residues. In nucleotides, the CDR3 is TGTGCCAGCAGCACTCCTAGCGGGGGGCCTGAGCAGTTCTTC. Residues: CASSTPSGGPEQFF.

This rearrangement joins TRBV7-9 to TRBJ1-4; 12 positions match TRBD1. Germline V gene data show CDR1 as SEHNR and CDR2 as FQNEAQ (reference sequence). This CDR3 is 14 amino acids long. With V trimmed by 5 bases and J by 8 bases, 3 bases remained unmatched. This CDR3 is CASSQGQGAEKLFF. The CDR3 DNA reads TGTGCCAGCAGCCAGGGACAGGGGGCAGAAAAACTGTTTTTT.

The chain employs TRBV6-5 and TRBJ2-7, with D perhaps matching TRBD1 (5 bases). This CDR3 has 13 residues. The germline CDR1 and CDR2 sequences are MNHEY and SVGAGI. V lost 0 bases to trimming and J lost 7 bases, with 10 bases between them. CDR3 sequence (DNA): TGTGCCAGCAGTTACTCAGGGGTGGAAGAGCAGTACTTC. Amino acid sequence: CASSYSGVEEQYF.

This chain connects TRBV7-6 to TRBJ1-5; D is possibly TRBD1 (6 bases). Trimming left V 6 bases short and J 4 bases short, with 10 bases between. The germline V gene encodes CDR1 SGHVS and CDR2 FNYEAQ. The CDR3 sequence is 13 residues long. CDR3 sequence: CASSPDRNQPQHF. The CDR3 nucleotides are TGTGCCAGCAGTCCTGACAGGAATCAGCCCCAGCATTTT.

CDR3 residues: CASSSQSYNSPLHF. The CDR3 nucleotides read TGTGCCAGCAGTTCACAGTCCTATAATTCACCCCTCCACTTT. The chain links TRBV7-2 to TRBJ1-6; D not resolved. With 6 bases removed from V and 1 base from J, the gap between germline ends came to 7 bases. The CDR3 length is 14 residues. Germline CDR1 and CDR2: SGHTA and FQGNSA.

The CDR3 region is CASSSLGGYGGGTEAFF. The CDR3 DNA reads TGTGCCAGTAGTAGTCTCGGGGGGTACGGAGGGGGCACTGAAGCTTTCTTT. V is TRBV19 and J is TRBJ1-1; tentatively, D is TRBD1 (6 bases). V gave up 4 bases and J gave up 4 bases, with 22 bases separating them. Germline V CDR1 and CDR2: LNHDA, SQIVND (reference sequence). This CDR3 contains 17 residues.

The V and J genes are TRBV28 and TRBJ2-7; no firm D call. Trimming cost V 8 bases and J 0 bases, with 8 bases left between them. This CDR3 spans 12 amino acids. From germline, CDR1 is MDHEN and CDR2 SYDVKM. CDR3 nucleotide sequence: TGTGCCAGCCTTACAGTCTCCTACGAGCAGTACTTC. Translating it yields CASLTVSYEQYF.

This chain connects TRBV9 to TRBJ2-1, with D perhaps matching TRBD1 (6 bases). Germline loops: CDR1 SGDLS, CDR2 YYNGEE. V was cut by 2 bases and J by 5 bases, with 14 bases left in between. CDR3 length equals 15 residues. CDR3 loop: CASSVRGQRDNEQFF. Written as DNA, the CDR3 is TGTGCCAGCAGCGTTCGCGGACAGCGAGACAATGAGCAGTTCTTC.